One and the same sample provided the 10 T cell receptor beta chains below, sequenced in a study of T cell responses to AZD1222 COVID-19 vaccine. Sequencing was performed with immunoSEQ multiplex PCR; in TCRdb, only in-frame clones are kept and a portion is missing. The sample carries 150,000 or so clones, 90% to 95% recorded once. The sample here was peripheral blood, taken on day 0 of AZD1222 vaccination. Receptor source: an adult in good health.

This clone showed up just once. The chain recombines TRBV9 with TRBJ1-2, with D uncertain. Germline CDR1 is SGDLS and CDR2 is YYNGEE. Trimming removed 0 bases from V and 4 bases from J, with 4 bases in between. The CDR3 has 12 residues. The CDR3: CASSVDFYGYTF. CDR3 nucleotide sequence: TGTGCCAGCAGCGTAGATTTCTATGGCTACACCTTC.

V and J are TRBV6-1 and TRBJ2-7; possibly TRBD1 or TRBD2 for D (5 bases each). Trimming shortened V by 8 bases and J by 0 bases, and 11 bases separated the two germline ends. Per the germline V gene, CDR1 is MNHNS and CDR2 is SASEGT. The CDR3 extends over 13 amino acids. The CDR3 DNA reads as TGTGCCAGCCGGACGGGGACCTCCTACGAGCAGTACTTC. As protein: CASRTGTSYEQYF.

The gene calls are TRBV25-1 and TRBJ2-1; D is undetermined. Germline CDR1 and CDR2: MGHDK and SYGVNS. The ends were cut back, 1 base at V and 10 bases at J, with 8 bases in the middle. The length of the CDR3 is 12 residues. CDR3 region: CASSESFKEQFF. CDR3 coding DNA: TGTGCCAGCAGTGAATCGTTCAAGGAGCAGTTCTTC.

This clone is a singleton in its sample. The V gene is TRBV24-1, the J gene TRBJ1-5; D gene unclear. Trimming took 9 bases from V and 6 from J, leaving 11 bases between them. The CDR3 runs 12 residues. Per germline, CDR1 KGHDR and CDR2 SFDVKD. CDR3 region: CATSWAGQPQHF. For the CDR3, the DNA is TGTGCCACCTCTTGGGCCGGTCAGCCCCAGCATTTT.

Only one count was recorded for this clone. The chain carries TRBV29-1 and TRBJ2-5, with TRBD1 matching over 7 bases. Germline CDR1 is SQVTM and CDR2 is ANQGSEA. The CDR3 totals 14 residues. V was pared by 3 bases and J by 1 base, with 5 bases of the junction left unmatched. This chain's CDR3 is CSVEGRGRQETQYF. In DNA, the CDR3 is TGCAGCGTTGAGGGTAGGGGGCGCCAAGAGACCCAGTACTTC.

This sequence joins TRBV25-1 and TRBJ1-4; perhaps TRBD1 as D (5 bases). The germline V and J ends were trimmed by 4 bases and 11 bases, with 14 bases remaining between them. The CDR3 totals 13 residues. Germline V CDR1 and CDR2: MGHDK, SYGVNS. The CDR3 DNA sequence: TGTGCCAGCAGTGCGGAGGAGGGGTTGAAACTGTTTTTT. It encodes CASSAEEGLKLFF.

The rearrangement uses TRBV7-2 and TRBJ2-3; the D gene could be TRBD1 or TRBD2 (5 bases each). Looked up from germline, CDR1 is SGHTA and CDR2 is FQGNSA. V lost 5 bases, J lost 6 bases, and 21 bases lay in between. The CDR3 contains 16 residues. CDR3 region: CASSLMGPTRADTQYF. DNA of the CDR3: TGTGCCAGCAGCCTCATGGGACCCACCAGGGCGGATACGCAGTATTTT.

This clone was seen a handful of times. The rearrangement uses TRBV6-5 and TRBJ1-5; tentatively, D is TRBD1 (5 bases). The CDR3 is 15 residues long. V lost 6 bases and J lost 2, with 14 bases in between. From germline, CDR1 is MNHEY and CDR2 SVGAGI. CDR3 sequence: CASSTGGDGNQPQHF. The CDR3 nucleotides are TGTGCCAGCAGCACGGGGGGGGACGGCAATCAGCCCCAGCATTTT.

V usage is TRBV30 and J usage is TRBJ2-1, with 10 positions matching TRBD2. With 0 bases clipped from V and 7 bases from J, the junction kept 6 bases outside the gene matches. The CDR3 spans 15 residues. Germline CDR1 GTSNPN, CDR2 SVGIG (reference sequence). The DNA of the CDR3 is TGTGCCTGGAGTGTAGGGGCTAGCGGGAGTAATGAGCAGTTCTTC. Translating gives CAWSVGASGSNEQFF. Drawing the rest from reference TRBV30 and TRBJ2-1, the complete variable domain is SQTIHQWPATLVQPVGSPLSLECTVEGTSNPNLYWYRQAAGRGLQLLFYSVGIGQISSEVPQNLSASRPQDRQFILSSKKLLLSDSGFYLCAWSVGASGSNEQFFGPGTRLTVL.

The table lists this clone with a few counts. The V gene is TRBV28, the J gene TRBJ2-3, with no clear D. Per germline, CDR1 MDHEN and CDR2 SYDVKM. The CDR3 contains 15 residues. Deletions cut 8 bases from V and 2 bases from J, with 17 bases between. The DNA for the CDR3 is TGTGCCAGCCTCCCCACCCTTCAGGACACAGATACGCAGTATTTT. The encoded protein is CASLPTLQDTDTQYF.